The rows below give T cell receptor beta chains drawn from one sample of a study of OX40 agonist ivuxolimab in advanced cancers. Data came from immunoSEQ multiplex PCR; TCRdb stores just in-frame clones and leaves some out. The table shows roughly 56,000 clones, with about 83% occurring only once. This specimen was CD4+ or CD8+ T cells sorted from blood, taken in a trial of the OX40 agonist ivuxolimab. Source of these receptors: an adult with an advanced solid tumor such as melanoma, head and neck, liver or kidney cancer. The CDR3 runs from the conserved cysteine through the conserved F or W. D genes are given only for firm matches. Part of the rows lack a size; the others show once, few, many or a class for expanded clones.

d_gene | j_gene | v_gene | abundance | CDR3nt | CDR3aa
TRBD1 | TRBJ1-4 | TRBV4-2 | NA | TGTGCCAGCAGCCAAGGGTGGCAGGGGGGTGAAAAACTGTTTTTT | CASSQGWQGGEKLFF
NA | TRBJ2-1 | TRBV18 | NA | TGTGCCAGCTCACCAACCGAGACAGCTTACAATGAGCAGTTCTTC | CASSPTETAYNEQFF
NA | TRBJ2-5 | TRBV4-2 | once | TGTGCCAGCAGTGGCTACGAAGAGACCCAGTACTTC | CASSGYEETQYF
NA | TRBJ2-7 | TRBV6-1 | once | TGTGCCAGCAGTGGGGGGACGACTAGGGTCTCCTACGAGCAGTACTTC | CASSGGTTRVSYEQYF
NA | TRBJ1-5 | TRBV5-8 | NA | TGTGCCAGCAGCACCGACACCTCTTATCAGCCCCAGCATTTT | CASSTDTSYQPQHF
NA | TRBJ2-1 | TRBV5-8 | NA | TGTGCCAGCAGCTTGTCTCAGGGCGCCTACAATGAGCAGTTCTTC | CASSLSQGAYNEQFF
NA | TRBJ1-2 | TRBV2 | NA | TGTGCCAGCAGTATGGAGGTCAGTTATGGCTACACCTTC | CASSMEVSYGYTF
TRBD1 | TRBJ1-1 | TRBV18 | NA | TGTGCCAGCTCACCAGCGCGGGACAGGGGGGCAACTGAAGCTTTCTTT | CASSPARDRGATEAFF
NA | TRBJ2-2 | TRBV2 | NA | TGTGCCAGCAGTGAAGGGGGGCGCGGGGAGCTGTTTTTT | CASSEGGRGELFF
NA | TRBJ2-7 | TRBV7-9 | NA | TGTGCCAGCAGCAAGACGGGGGCCAACTACGAGCAGTACTTC | CASSKTGANYEQYF
TRBD2 | TRBJ2-3 | TRBV2 | NA | TGTGCCAGCTGCCGGGGGAGGGTCATCACAGATACGCAGTATTTT | CASCRGRVITDTQYF
TRBD2 | TRBJ2-7 | TRBV18 | once | TGTGCCAGCTCACCAGGAACGGGAGGAGCCTACGAGCAGTACTTC | CASSPGTGGAYEQYF
TRBD1 | TRBJ1-1 | TRBV30 | NA | TGTGCCTGGGGCGTCCCAGGGGGCGTAGGGGATGCTTTCTTT | CAWGVPGGVGDAFF
TRBD2 | TRBJ2-3 | TRBV5-1 | NA | TGCGCCAGCAGCTTGGCGCTAGCGGGAGTGTCTATCCCAGATACGCAGTATTTT | CASSLALAGVSIPDTQYF
NA | TRBJ2-5 | TRBV20-1 | once | TGCAGTGCTGAGGCTCAAGAGACCCAGTACTTC | CSAEAQETQYF
NA | TRBJ2-4 | TRBV5-1 | NA | TGCGCCAGCAGCCCGCGCTCTAGAACGTCAGGGGCAGGGAGCATTCAGTACTTC | CASSPRSRTSGAGSIQYF
TRBD1 | TRBJ1-2 | TRBV7-9 | NA | TGTGCCAGCAGCTGGGGGCGACAGGGTCTTGGCTACACCTTC | CASSWGRQGLGYTF
NA | TRBJ2-2 | TRBV19 | once | TGTGCCAGTAGTGCCCAGTTAACAGGATCGACCGGGGAGCTGTTTTTT | CASSAQLTGSTGELFF
NA | TRBJ1-1 | TRBV11-2 | once | TGTGCCAGCAGCTTAGACGGGTCGGCTTTCTTT | CASSLDGSAFF
NA | TRBJ2-3 | TRBV19 | NA | TGTGCCAGTAGTATTCGGAGGGAAAGGACAGATACGCAGTATTTT | CASSIRRERTDTQYF
NA | TRBJ1-1 | TRBV15 | NA | TGTGCCACCAGCCCACAGGCGGACACTGAAGCTTTCTTT | CATSPQADTEAFF
TRBD2 | TRBJ2-7 | TRBV7-3 | once | TGTGCCAGCAGGGGCCTAGCGGGAGGCCCCTACGAGCAGTACTTC | CASRGLAGGPYEQYF
NA | TRBJ2-1 | TRBV5-4 | NA | TGTGCCAGCAGCTTGGCGGGCGCTAGCTCCTACAATGAGCAGTTCTTC | CASSLAGASSYNEQFF
NA | TRBJ2-7 | TRBV28 | NA | TGTGCCAGCATCGAAGGGGGGGCAAGCTCCTACGAGCAGTACTTC | CASIEGGASSYEQYF
TRBD1 | TRBJ2-7 | TRBV29-1 | NA | TGCAGCGTTGTAACGGACAGGGACGAGCAGTACTTC | CSVVTDRDEQYF
NA | TRBJ1-1 | TRBV5-5 | few | TGTGCCAGCAGCTTGAGGGGCGTTGAAGCTTTCTTT | CASSLRGVEAFF
TRBD2 | TRBJ2-1 | TRBV6-1 | NA | TGTGCCAGCAGAGCTAGCGGGGAATACAATGAGCAGTTCTTC | CASRASGEYNEQFF
NA | TRBJ2-6 | TRBV27 | once | TGTGCCAGCAGTTCCTGGCGTGGGTCGGGGGCCAACGTCCTGACTTTC | CASSSWRGSGANVLTF
NA | TRBJ1-1 | TRBV7-3 | NA | TGTGCCAGCAGTCCCTGGGGTGAAGCTTTCTTT | CASSPWGEAFF
TRBD1 | TRBJ2-5 | TRBV29-1 | once | TGCAGCGTTGTAGAGACAGGGAAAGAGACCCAGTACTTC | CSVVETGKETQYF
TRBD1 | TRBJ2-5 | TRBV10-3 | NA | TGTGCCATCAGTGACCCCGGGACAGGAGAGGAAGAGACCCAGTACTTC | CAISDPGTGEEETQYF
NA | TRBJ2-5 | TRBV4-1 | once | TGCGCCAGCAGCCAAGGGCCCGACGCACAAGAGACCCAGTACTTC | CASSQGPDAQETQYF
TRBD2 | TRBJ2-2 | TRBV9 | few | TGTGCCAGCAGCCCGCACAGCGGGGGGCTGAACACCGGGGAGCTGTTTTTT | CASSPHSGGLNTGELFF
TRBD1 | TRBJ2-4 | TRBV28 | NA | TGTGCCAGCAGTTTATCGGGACAGGTCAACCATCAGTACTTC | CASSLSGQVNHQYF
NA | TRBJ1-5 | TRBV11-2 | NA | TGTGCCAGCAGCTTAGGGCGGAATCAGCCCCAGCATTTT | CASSLGRNQPQHF